This T cell receptor (beta chain) was captured by sequencing in a study of shared clonotypes between healthy human individuals. Study information: Three men and a couple of women, aged 18 to 49, were donors. Study findings and constraints: Depth was large, yet rarefaction showed that sorted-subset sequencing was incomplete.

This CDR3 comprises 15 residues. Germline CDR1 SGHNT, CDR2 YYREEE (reference sequence). The ends lost 3 bases at V and 5 bases at J; junction bases unmatched: 8. Comment on this clone: Its antigen is still unknown.

Using immunoSEQ multiplex PCR, the repertoire was profiled, and TCRdb retains in-frame clones only, with some absent. The repertoire holds under 1,900,000 clones, with approximately 98.5% as singletons. Caucasian adults residing in Nashville, Tennessee made up all the donors. The V call is TRBV5-4, the J call TRBJ2-1; 7 nucleotides align to TRBD2. This receptor was identified in a man younger than 40 in good health. Sequenced: naive CD4+ T cells sorted from blood. As for subset: CD45RA+ positively selected. The CDR3 protein is CASSSQAGVHNEQFF. In DNA form, the CDR3 reads TGTGCCAGCAGCTCTCAGGCGGGAGTCCACAATGAGCAGTTCTTC.